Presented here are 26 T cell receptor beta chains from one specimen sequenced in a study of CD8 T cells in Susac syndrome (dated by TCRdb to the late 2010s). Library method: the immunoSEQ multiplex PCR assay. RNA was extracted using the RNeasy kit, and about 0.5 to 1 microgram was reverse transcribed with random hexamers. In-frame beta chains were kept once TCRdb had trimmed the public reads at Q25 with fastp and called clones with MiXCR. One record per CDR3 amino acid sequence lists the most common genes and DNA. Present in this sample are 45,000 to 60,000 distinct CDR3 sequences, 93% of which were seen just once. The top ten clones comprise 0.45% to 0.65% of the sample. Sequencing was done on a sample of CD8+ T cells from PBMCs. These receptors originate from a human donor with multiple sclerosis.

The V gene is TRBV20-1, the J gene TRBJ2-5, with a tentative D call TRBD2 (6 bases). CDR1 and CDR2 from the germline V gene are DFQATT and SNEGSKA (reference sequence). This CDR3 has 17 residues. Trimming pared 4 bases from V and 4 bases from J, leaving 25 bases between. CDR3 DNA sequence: TGCAGTGCTACCCAAGTCCGGTCGGGGGTACTGGGAGAGACCCAGTACTTC. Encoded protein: CSATQVRSGVLGETQYF.

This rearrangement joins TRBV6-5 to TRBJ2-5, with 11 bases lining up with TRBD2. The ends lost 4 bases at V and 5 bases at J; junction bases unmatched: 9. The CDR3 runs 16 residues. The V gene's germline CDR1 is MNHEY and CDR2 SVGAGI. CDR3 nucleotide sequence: TGTGCCAGCAGTTCCTATAGCGGGGGGGCGTGGGAGACCCAGTACTTC. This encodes CASSSYSGGAWETQYF.

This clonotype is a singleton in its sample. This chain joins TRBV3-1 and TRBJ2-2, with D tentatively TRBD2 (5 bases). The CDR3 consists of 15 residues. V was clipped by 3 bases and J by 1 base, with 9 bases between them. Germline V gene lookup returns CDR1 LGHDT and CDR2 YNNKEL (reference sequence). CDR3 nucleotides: TGTGCCAGCAGCCAGCCCGGGGAGAACACCGGGGAGCTGTTTTTT. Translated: CASSQPGENTGELFF.

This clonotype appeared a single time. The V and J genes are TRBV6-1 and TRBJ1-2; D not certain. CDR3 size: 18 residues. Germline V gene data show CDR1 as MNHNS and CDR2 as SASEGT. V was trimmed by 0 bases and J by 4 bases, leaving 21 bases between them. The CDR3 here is CASSEAGNFHYIPYGYTF. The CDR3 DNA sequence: TGTGCCAGCAGTGAAGCCGGGAATTTTCATTATATCCCCTATGGCTACACCTTC.

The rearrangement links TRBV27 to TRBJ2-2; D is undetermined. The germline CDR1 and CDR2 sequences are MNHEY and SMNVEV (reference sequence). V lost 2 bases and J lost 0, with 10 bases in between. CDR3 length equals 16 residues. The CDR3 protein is CASSLPQTSNTGELFF. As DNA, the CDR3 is TGTGCCAGCAGTTTACCCCAGACCTCGAACACCGGGGAGCTGTTTTTT.

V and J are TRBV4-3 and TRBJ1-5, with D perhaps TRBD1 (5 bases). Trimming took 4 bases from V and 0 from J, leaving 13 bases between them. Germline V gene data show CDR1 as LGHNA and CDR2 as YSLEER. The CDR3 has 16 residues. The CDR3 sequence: CASSPGAGPSNQPQHF. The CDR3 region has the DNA TGCGCCAGCAGCCCTGGGGCAGGTCCTAGCAATCAGCCCCAGCATTTT.

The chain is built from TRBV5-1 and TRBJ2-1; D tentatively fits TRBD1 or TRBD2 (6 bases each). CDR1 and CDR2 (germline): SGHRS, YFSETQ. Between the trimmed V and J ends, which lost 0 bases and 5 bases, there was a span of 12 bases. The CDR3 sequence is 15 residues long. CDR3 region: CASSLDRGPHNEQFF. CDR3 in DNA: TGCGCCAGCAGCTTGGACCGGGGGCCTCACAATGAGCAGTTCTTC.

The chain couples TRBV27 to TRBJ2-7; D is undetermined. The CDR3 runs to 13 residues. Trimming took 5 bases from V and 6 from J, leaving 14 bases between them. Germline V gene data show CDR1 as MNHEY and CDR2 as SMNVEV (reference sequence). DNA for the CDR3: TGTGCCAGCAGTCCCCCTTCGGCTGGCGAGCAGTACTTC. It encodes CASSPPSAGEQYF.

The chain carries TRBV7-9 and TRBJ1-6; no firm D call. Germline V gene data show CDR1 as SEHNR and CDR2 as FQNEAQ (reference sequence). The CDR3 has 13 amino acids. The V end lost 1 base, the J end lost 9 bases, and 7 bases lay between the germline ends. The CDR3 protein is CASSLGGSSPLHF. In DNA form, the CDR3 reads TGTGCCAGCAGCTTAGGTGGCTCTTCACCCCTCCACTTT.

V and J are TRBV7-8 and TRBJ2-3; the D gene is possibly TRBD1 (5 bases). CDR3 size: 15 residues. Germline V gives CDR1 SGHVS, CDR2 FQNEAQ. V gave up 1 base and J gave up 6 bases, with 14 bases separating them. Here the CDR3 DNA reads TGTGCCAGCAGCTTAGAAGGCAGGGTGATGGATACGCAGTATTTT. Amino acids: CASSLEGRVMDTQYF. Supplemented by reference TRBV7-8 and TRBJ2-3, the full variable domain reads GAGVSQSPRYKVAKRGQDVALRCDPISGHVSLFWYQQALGQGPEFLTYFQNEAQLDKSGLPSDRFFAERPEGSVSTLKIQRTQQEDSAVYLCASSLEGRVMDTQYFGPGTRLTVL.

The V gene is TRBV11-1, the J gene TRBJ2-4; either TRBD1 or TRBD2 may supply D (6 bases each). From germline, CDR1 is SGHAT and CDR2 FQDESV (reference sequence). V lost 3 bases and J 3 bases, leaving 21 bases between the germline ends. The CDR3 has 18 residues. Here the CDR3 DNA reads TGTGCCAGCAGCTTCCGACCGGGGGCCGACGGAGGCAAAAACATTCAGTACTTC. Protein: CASSFRPGADGGKNIQYF. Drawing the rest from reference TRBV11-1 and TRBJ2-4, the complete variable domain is EAEVAQSPRYKITEKSQAVAFWCDPISGHATLYWYRQILGQGPELLVQFQDESVVDDSQLPKDRFSAERLKGVDSTLKIQPAELGDSAMYLCASSFRPGADGGKNIQYFGAGTRLSVL.

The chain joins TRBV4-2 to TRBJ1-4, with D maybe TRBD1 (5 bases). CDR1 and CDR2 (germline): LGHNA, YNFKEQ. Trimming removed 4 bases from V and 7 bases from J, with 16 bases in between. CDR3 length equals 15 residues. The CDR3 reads CASSPTLFGGEKLFF. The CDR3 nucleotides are TGTGCCAGCAGCCCGACCCTCTTTGGGGGTGAAAAACTGTTTTTT.

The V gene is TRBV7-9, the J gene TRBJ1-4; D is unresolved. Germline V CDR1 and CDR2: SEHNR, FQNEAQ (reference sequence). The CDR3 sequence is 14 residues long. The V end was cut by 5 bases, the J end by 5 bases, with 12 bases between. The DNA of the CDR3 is TGTGCCAGCAGCGAACCAGCTCCCAATGAAAAACTGTTTTTT. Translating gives CASSEPAPNEKLFF.

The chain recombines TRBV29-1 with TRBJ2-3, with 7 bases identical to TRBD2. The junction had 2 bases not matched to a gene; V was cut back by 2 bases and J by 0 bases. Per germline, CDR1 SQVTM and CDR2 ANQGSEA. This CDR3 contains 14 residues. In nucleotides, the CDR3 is TGCAGCGTTGAACGGGGGGTCAGCACAGATACGCAGTATTTT. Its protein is CSVERGVSTDTQYF.

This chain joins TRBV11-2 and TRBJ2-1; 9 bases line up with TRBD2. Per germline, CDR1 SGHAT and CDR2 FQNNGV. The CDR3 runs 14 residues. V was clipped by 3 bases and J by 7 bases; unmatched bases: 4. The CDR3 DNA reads TGTGCCAGCAGCTTGGGACTAGCTCTAAATGAGCAGTTCTTC. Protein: CASSLGLALNEQFF.

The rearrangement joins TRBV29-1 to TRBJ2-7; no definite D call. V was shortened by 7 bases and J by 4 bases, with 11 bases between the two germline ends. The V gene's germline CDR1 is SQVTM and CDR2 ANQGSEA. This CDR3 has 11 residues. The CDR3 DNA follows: TGCAGCGCTGCAGACCCTTACGAGCAGTACTTC. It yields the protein CSAADPYEQYF.

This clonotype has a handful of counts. CDR3 region: CSVEDGQDSYEQYF. The CDR3 region has the DNA TGCAGCGTTGAAGATGGGCAGGACTCCTACGAGCAGTACTTC. The chain combines TRBV29-1 with TRBJ2-7, with D uncertain. Trimming took 0 bases from V and 0 from J, leaving 9 bases between them. The germline CDR1 and CDR2 sequences are SQVTM and ANQGSEA. The CDR3 contains 14 residues.

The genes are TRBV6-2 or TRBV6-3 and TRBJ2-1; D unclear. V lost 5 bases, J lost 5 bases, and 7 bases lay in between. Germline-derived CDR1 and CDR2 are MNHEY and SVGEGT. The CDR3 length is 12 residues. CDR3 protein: CASSRPNNEQFF. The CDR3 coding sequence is TGTGCCAGCAGTCGACCGAACAATGAGCAGTTCTTC.

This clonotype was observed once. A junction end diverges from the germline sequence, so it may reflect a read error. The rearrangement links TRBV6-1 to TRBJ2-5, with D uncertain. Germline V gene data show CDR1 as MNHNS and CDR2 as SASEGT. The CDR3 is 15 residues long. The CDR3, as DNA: TGTGCCACCAGTCCGAGGACGGAGAACCAAGAGACCCAGTACTTC. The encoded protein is CATSPRTENQETQYF.

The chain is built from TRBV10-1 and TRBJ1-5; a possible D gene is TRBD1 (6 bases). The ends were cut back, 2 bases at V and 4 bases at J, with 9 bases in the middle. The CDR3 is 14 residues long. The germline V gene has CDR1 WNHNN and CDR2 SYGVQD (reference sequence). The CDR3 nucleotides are TGCGCCAGCAGTGAGGACAGGACTAATCAGCCCCAGCATTTT. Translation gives CASSEDRTNQPQHF.

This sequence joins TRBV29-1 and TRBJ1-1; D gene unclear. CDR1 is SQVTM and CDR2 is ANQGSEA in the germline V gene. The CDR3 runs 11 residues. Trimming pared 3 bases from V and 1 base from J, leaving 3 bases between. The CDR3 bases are TGCAGCGTTGATTCGAACACTGAAGCTTTCTTT. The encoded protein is CSVDSNTEAFF.

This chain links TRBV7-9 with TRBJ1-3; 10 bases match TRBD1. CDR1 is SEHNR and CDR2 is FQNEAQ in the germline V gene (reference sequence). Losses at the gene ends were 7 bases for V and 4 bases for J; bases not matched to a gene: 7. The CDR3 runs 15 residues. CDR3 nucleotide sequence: TGTGCCAGCACCCGACAGGGGGCAAAAGGAAACACCATATATTTT. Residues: CASTRQGAKGNTIYF.

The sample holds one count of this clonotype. CDR3 sequence: CASSYLQGAQPQHF. CDR3 DNA sequence: TGTGCCAGCAGTTACCTACAGGGGGCGCAGCCCCAGCATTTT. V gene TRBV6-5 combines with J gene TRBJ1-5; TRBD1 aligns across 9 bases. V lost 2 bases, J lost 7 bases, and 3 bases stayed unmatched. Germline CDR1 is MNHEY and CDR2 is SVGAGI. The CDR3 is made up of 14 amino acids.

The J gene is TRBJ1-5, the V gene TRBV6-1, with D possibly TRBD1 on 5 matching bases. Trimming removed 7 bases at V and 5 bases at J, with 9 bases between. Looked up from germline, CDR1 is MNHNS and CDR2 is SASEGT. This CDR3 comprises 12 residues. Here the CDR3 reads CASTGRDQPQHF. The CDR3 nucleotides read TGTGCCAGCACAGGGCGCGATCAGCCCCAGCATTTT.

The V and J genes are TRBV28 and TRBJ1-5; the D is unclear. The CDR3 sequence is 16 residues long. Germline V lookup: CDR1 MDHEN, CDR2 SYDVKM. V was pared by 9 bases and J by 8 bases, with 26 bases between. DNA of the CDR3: TGTGCCAGGCGAAACTCTGAGCAGATGTCCGGGGAGCCCCAGCATTTT. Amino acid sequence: CARRNSEQMSGEPQHF. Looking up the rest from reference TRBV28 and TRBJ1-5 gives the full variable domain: DVKVTQSSRYLVKRTGEKVFLECVQDMDHENMFWYRQDPGLGLRLIYFSYDVKMKEKGDIPEGYSVSREKKERFSLILESASTNQTSMYLCARRNSEQMSGEPQHFGDGTRLSIL.

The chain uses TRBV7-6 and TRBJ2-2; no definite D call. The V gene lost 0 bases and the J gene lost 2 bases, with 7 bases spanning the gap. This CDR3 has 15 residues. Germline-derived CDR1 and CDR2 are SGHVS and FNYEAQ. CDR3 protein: CASSLAPFNTGELFF. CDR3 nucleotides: TGTGCCAGCAGCTTAGCCCCCTTTAACACCGGGGAGCTGTTTTTT.